This entry is about one TCR beta chain. Its recognized antigen is unknown. It has no much larger one-base neighbor in the sample; base qualities were not kept. The library was produced with RT-PCR. TCRdb shows the sequencer as Illumina MiSeq. TCRdb passed the public sequencing reads through fastp at Q25 and MiXCR, retaining productive beta sequences. When rows share a CDR3 protein, they turn into one entry using the most common DNA and genes. Across this sample there are almost 700,000 distinct CDR3 sequences, with 12% to 15% seen only once. Around 3.3% of the sample lies in the top ten. This specimen belongs to a study (dated by TCRdb to the mid-2010s). Based on the germline V gene (reference sequence), the CDR1 and CDR2 sequences are SGHKS and YYEKEE. V lost 5 bases and J lost 6 bases; the stretch between them is 12 bases long. The CDR3 measures 13 amino acids from cysteine to phenylalanine. Just CDR3 DNA is preserved here, 39 bases in frame from base 1.

The specimen was memory CD4+ T cells from blood. The source of this sequence is a female donor in good health, serving as a healthy control. The rearranged chain carries TRBV5-5 and TRBJ1-5, and possibly TRBD1, on 6 matching bases. The DNA sequence follows: TGTGCCAGCAGTATAACAGGGCTTCAGCCCCAGCATTTT. This codes for CASSITGLQPQHF.